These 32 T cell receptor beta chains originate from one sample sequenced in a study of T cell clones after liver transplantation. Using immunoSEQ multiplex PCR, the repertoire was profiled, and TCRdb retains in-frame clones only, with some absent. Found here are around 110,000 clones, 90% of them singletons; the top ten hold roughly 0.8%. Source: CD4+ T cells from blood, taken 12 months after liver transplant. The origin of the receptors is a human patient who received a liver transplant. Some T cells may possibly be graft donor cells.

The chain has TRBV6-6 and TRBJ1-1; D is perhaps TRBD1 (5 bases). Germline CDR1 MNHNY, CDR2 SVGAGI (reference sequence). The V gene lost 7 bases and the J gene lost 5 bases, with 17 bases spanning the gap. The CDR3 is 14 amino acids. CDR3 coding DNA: TGTGCCAGCACCCTGAAGAGGGGAACGACTGAAGCTTTCTTT. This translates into CASTLKRGTTEAFF.

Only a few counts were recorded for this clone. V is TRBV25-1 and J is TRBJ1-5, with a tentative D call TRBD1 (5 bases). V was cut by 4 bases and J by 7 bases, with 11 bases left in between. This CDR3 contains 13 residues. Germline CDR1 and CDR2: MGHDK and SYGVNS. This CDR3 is CASSGDDRQPQHF. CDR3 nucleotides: TGTGCCAGCAGTGGGGACGATAGGCAGCCCCAGCATTTT.

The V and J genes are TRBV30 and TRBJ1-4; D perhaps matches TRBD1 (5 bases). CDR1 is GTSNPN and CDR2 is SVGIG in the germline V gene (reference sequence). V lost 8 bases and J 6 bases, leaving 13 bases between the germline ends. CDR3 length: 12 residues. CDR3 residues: CASSQGDEKLFF. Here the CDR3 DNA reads TGTGCCAGTTCTCAAGGGGATGAAAAACTGTTTTTT.

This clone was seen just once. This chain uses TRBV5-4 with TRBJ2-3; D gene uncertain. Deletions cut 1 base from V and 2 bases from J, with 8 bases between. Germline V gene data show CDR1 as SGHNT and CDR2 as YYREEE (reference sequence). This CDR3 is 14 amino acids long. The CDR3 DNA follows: TGTGCCAGCAGCTTGCAGACTGTCACAGATACGCAGTATTTT. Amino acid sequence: CASSLQTVTDTQYF.

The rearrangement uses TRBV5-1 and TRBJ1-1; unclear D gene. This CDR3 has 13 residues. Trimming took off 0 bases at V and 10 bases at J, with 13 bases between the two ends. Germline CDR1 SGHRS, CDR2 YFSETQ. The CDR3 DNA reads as TGCGCCAGCAGCTTGGATGTAGGGCGGGGAGCTTTCTTT. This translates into CASSLDVGRGAFF.

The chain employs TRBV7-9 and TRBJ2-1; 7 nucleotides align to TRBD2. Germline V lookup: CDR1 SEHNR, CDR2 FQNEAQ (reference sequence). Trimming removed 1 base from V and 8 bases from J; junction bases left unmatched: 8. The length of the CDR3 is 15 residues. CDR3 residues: CASSLGGRAKDEQFF. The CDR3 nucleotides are TGTGCCAGCAGCTTAGGAGGGAGGGCCAAGGATGAGCAGTTCTTC.

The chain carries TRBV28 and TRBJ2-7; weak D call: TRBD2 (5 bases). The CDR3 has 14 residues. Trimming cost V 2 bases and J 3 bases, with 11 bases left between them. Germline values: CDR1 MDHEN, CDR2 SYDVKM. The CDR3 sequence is CASSLLAAYYEQYF. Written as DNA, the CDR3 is TGTGCCAGCAGTTTACTAGCAGCTTACTACGAGCAGTACTTC.

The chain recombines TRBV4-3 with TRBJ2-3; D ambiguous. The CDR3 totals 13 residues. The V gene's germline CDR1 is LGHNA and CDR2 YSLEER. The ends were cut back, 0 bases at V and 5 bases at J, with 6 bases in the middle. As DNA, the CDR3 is TGCGCCAGCAGCCAAGATGGGTTAGATACGCAGTATTTT. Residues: CASSQDGLDTQYF.

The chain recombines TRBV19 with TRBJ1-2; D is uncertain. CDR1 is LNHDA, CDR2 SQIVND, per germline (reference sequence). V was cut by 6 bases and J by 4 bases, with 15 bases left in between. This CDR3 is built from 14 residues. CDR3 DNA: TGTGCCAGTAGCCTACTAGCACTTACCTATGGCTACACCTTC. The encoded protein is CASSLLALTYGYTF.

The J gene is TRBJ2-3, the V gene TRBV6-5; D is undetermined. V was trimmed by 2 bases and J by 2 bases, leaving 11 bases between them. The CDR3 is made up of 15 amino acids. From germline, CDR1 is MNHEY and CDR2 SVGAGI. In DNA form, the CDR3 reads TGTGCCAGCAGTTACGGCAGAAGAAACACAGATACGCAGTATTTT. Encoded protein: CASSYGRRNTDTQYF.

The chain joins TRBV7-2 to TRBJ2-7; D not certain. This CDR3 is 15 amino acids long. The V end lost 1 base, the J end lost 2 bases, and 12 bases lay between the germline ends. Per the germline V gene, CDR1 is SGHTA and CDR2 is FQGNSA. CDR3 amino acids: CASSLGPLETYEQYF. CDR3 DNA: TGTGCCAGCAGCTTAGGCCCCTTGGAAACCTACGAGCAGTACTTC. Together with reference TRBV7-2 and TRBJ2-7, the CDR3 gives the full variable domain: GAGVSQSPSNKVTEKGKDVELRCDPISGHTALYWYRQSLGQGLEFLIYFQGNSAPDKSGLPSDRFSAERTGGSVSTLTIQRTQQEDSAVYLCASSLGPLETYEQYFGPGTRLTVT.

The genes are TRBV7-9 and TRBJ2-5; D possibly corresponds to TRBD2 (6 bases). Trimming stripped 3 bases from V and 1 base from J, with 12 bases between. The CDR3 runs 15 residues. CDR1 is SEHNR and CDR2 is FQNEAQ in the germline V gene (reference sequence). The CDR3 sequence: CASSLGGTGQETQYF. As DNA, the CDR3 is TGTGCCAGCAGCTTGGGGGGAACCGGCCAAGAGACCCAGTACTTC.

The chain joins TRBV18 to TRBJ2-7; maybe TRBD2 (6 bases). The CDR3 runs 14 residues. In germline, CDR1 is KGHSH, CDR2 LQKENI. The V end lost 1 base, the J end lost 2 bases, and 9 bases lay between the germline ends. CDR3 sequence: CASSPRDSPYEQYF. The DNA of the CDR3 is TGTGCCAGCTCACCACGGGACTCCCCCTACGAGCAGTACTTC. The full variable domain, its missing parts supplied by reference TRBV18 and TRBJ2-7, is NAGVMQNPRHLVRRRGQEARLRCSPMKGHSHVYWYRQLPEEGLKFMVYLQKENIIDESGMPKERFSAEFPKEGPSILRIQQVVRGDSAAYFCASSPRDSPYEQYFGPGTRLTVT.

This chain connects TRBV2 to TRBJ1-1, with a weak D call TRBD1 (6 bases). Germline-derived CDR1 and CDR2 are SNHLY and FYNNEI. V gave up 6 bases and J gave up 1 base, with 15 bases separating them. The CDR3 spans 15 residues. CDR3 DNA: TGTGCCAGCAGGGAACAGGGCCAACCGAACACTGAAGCTTTCTTT. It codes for CASREQGQPNTEAFF.

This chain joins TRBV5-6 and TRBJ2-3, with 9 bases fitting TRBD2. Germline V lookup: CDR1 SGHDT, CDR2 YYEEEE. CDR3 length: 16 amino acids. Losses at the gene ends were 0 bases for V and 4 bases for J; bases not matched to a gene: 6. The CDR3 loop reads CASSLGFSGSADTQYF. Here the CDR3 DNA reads TGTGCCAGCAGCTTGGGTTTTAGCGGGAGTGCAGATACGCAGTATTTT.

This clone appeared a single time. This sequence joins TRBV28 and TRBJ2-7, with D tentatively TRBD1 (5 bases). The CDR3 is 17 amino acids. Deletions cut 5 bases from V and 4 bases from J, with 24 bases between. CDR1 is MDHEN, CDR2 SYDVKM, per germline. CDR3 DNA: TGTGCCAGCAGTCGCCGGGCCACAGGAGTGTTGCCTTACGAGCAGTACTTC. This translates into CASSRRATGVLPYEQYF.

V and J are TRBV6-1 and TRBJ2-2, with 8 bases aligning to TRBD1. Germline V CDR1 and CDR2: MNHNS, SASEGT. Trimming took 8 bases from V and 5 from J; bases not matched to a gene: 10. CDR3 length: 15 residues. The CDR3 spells CASPPSRGLTGELFF. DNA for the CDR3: TGTGCCAGCCCCCCATCCAGGGGGCTTACCGGGGAGCTGTTTTTT.

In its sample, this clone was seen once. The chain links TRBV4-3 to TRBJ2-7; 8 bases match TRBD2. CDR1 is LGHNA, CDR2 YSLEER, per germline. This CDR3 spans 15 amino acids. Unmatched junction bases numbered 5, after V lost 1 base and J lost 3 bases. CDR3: CASSQATSDLYEQYF. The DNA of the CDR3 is TGCGCCAGCAGCCAAGCGACTAGCGACCTCTACGAGCAGTACTTC.

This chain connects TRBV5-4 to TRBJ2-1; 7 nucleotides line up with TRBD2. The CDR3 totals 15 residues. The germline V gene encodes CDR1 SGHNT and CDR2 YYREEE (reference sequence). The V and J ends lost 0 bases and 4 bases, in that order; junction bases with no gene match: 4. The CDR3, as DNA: TGTGCCAGCAGCTTGGGCGGGAGCATTTACAATGAGCAGTTCTTC. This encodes CASSLGGSIYNEQFF.

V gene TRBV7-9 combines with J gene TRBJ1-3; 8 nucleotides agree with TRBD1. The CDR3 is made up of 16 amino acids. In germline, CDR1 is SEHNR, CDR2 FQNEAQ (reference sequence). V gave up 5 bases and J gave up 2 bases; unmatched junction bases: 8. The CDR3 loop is CASSRQGSLPGNTIYF. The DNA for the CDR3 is TGTGCCAGCAGCCGACAGGGGAGCCTTCCTGGAAACACCATATATTTT.

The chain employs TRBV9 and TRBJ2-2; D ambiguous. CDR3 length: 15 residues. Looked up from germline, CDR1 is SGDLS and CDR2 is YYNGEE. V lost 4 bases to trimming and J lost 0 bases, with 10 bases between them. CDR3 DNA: TGTGCCAGCAGCTTTCAGCAGGCGAACACCGGGGAGCTGTTTTTT. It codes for CASSFQQANTGELFF.

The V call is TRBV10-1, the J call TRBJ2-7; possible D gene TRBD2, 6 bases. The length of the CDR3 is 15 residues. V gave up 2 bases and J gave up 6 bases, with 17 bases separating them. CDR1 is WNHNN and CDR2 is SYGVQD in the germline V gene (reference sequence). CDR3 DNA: TGCGCCAGCAGTGAGCCGGGGACTCCTTTTGGCGAGCAGTACTTC. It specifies CASSEPGTPFGEQYF.

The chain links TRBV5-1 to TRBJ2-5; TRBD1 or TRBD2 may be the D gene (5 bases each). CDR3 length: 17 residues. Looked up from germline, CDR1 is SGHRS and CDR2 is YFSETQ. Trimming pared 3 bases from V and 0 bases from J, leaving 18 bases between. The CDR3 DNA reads TGCGCCAGCAGCTCCGATACCGGGACCACCTACCAAGAGACCCAGTACTTC. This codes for CASSSDTGTTYQETQYF.

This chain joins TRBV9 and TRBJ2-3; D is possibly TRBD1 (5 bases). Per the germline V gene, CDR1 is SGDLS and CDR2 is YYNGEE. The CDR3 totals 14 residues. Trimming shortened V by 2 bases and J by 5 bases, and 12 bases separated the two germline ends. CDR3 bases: TGTGCCAGCAGCGTCAGGGTTCAAGAAGATACGCAGTATTTT. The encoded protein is CASSVRVQEDTQYF.

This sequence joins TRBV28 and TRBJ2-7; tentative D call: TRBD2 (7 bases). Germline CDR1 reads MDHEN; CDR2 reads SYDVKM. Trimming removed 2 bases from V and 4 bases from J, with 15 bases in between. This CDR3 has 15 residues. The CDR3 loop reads CASSLIGRGVYEQYF. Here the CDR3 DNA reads TGTGCCAGCAGTTTAATAGGGAGGGGGGTTTACGAGCAGTACTTC.

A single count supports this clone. DNA of the CDR3: TGCGCCAGCAGCCTGGGACAGGGGGCAGAGACCCAGTACTTC. Translation gives CASSLGQGAETQYF. The rearrangement uses TRBV5-1 and TRBJ2-5; TRBD1 matches 12 bases. Germline V gene lookup returns CDR1 SGHRS and CDR2 YFSETQ. V lost 4 bases to trimming and J lost 4 bases; unmatched junction nucleotides: 2. The CDR3 runs to 14 residues.

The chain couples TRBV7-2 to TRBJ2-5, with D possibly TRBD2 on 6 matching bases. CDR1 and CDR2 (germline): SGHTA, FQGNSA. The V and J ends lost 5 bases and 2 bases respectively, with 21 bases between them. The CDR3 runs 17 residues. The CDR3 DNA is TGTGCCAGCAGCCCGGACGCCCACCTAGCGCTTCAAGAGACCCAGTACTTC. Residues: CASSPDAHLALQETQYF. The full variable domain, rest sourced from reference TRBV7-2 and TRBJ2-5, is GAGVSQSPSNKVTEKGKDVELRCDPISGHTALYWYRQSLGQGLEFLIYFQGNSAPDKSGLPSDRFSAERTGGSVSTLTIQRTQQEDSAVYLCASSPDAHLALQETQYFGPGTRLLVL.

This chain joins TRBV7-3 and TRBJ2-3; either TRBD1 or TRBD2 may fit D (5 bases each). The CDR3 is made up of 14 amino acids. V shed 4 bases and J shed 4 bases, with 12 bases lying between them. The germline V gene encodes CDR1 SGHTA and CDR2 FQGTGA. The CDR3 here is CASSYRPGPDTQYF. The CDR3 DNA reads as TGTGCCAGCAGCTACCGCCCGGGACCAGATACGCAGTATTTT.

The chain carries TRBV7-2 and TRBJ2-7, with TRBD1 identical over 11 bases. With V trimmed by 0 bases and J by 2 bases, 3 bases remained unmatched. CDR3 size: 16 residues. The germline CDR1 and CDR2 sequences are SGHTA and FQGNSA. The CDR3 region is CASSLAPGQGAYEQYF. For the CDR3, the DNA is TGTGCCAGCAGCTTAGCTCCGGGACAGGGGGCCTACGAGCAGTACTTC.

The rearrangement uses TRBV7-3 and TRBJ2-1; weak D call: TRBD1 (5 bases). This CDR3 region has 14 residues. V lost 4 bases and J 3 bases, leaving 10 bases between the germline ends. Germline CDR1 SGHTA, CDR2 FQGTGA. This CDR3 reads CASSSTGGYNEQFF. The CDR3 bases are TGTGCCAGCAGCTCTACAGGCGGCTACAATGAGCAGTTCTTC.

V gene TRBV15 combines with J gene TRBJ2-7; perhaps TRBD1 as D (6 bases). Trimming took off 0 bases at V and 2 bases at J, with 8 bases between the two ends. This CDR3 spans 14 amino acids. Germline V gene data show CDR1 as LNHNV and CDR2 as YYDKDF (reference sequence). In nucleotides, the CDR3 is TGTGCCACCAGCAGAGATGGGGGCCCCTACGAGCAGTACTTC. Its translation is CATSRDGGPYEQYF.

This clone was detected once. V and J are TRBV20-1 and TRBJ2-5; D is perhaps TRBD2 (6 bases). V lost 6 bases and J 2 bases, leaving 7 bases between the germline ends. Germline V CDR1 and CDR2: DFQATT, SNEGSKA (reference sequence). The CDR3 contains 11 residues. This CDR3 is CSAGGQETQYF. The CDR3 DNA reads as TGCAGTGCCGGGGGACAAGAGACCCAGTACTTC.